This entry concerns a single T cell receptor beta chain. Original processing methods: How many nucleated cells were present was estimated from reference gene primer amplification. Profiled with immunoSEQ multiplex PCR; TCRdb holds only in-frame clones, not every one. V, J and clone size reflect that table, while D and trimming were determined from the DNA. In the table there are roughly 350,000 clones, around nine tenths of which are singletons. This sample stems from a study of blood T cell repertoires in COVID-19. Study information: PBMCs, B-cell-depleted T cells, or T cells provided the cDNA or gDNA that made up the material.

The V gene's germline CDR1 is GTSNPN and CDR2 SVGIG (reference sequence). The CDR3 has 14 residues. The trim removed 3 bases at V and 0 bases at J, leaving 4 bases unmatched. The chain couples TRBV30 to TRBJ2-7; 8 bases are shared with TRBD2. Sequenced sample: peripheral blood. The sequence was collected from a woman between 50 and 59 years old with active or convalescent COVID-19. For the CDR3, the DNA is TGTGCCTGGAGACTAGCGGTTTCCTCCTACGAGCAGTACTTC. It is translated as CAWRLAVSSYEQYF.